The rows below give T cell receptor beta chains drawn from one sample of a study of blood T cell repertoires in COVID-19. Only in-frame clones appear in the TCRdb table, and some are missing; sequencing was by immunoSEQ multiplex PCR. This table holds 140,000 to 150,000 clones, about 85% found once. The source material was peripheral blood. The source is a human donor with acute or convalescent COVID-19. The donor label of this sample is uncertain. Both conserved end residues are part of each CDR3. A D gene is named only where the DNA matches it firmly. Size is stated for part of the rows, as once, few or many counts, or as a class when the clone is expanded.

TRBJ1-2	11	.	.	TRBV30	TGTGCCTGGGACAGGAACTATGGCTACACCTTC	CAWDRNYGYTF
TRBJ1-2	11	.	.	TRBV29-1	TGCAGCGTAATGGTGAGCTATGGCTACACCTTC	CSVMVSYGYTF
TRBJ2-7	14	TRBD1	.	TRBV7-2	TGTGCCAGCAGCTCTGCAGGGGGCGGCTACGAGCAGTACTTC	CASSSAGGGYEQYF
TRBJ2-1	14	TRBD2	.	TRBV2	TGTGCCAGCAGCTCCGGGACTAGTGTCAATGAGCAGTTCTTC	CASSSGTSVNEQFF
TRBJ2-1	13	.	.	TRBV9	TGTGCCAGCAGCGGAGACAGCTACAATGAGCAGTTCTTC	CASSGDSYNEQFF
TRBJ1-2	14	.	.	TRBV19	TGTGCCAGTAGCCAATTGCGGGGGTCGTTCGGCTACACCTTC	CASSQLRGSFGYTF
TRBJ1-5	15	TRBD1	.	TRBV7-2	TGTGCCAGCAGCTTAACAGGGGGCGTCGATCAGCCCCAGCATTTT	CASSLTGGVDQPQHF
TRBJ2-4	14	TRBD1	.	TRBV29-1	TGCAGCGTTTCGACAGGGTCGCCCAAAAACATTCAGTACTTC	CSVSTGSPKNIQYF
TRBJ1-1	14	TRBD1	.	TRBV9	TGTGCCAGCAGCGCCATGACAGGGTCGAGGGAAGCTTTCTTT	CASSAMTGSREAFF
TRBJ1-1	13	TRBD1	.	TRBV5-4	TGTGCCAGCAGCTCCCAGGGGGCCCCTGAAGCTTTCTTT	CASSSQGAPEAFF
TRBJ2-7	14	.	.	TRBV7-2	TGTGCCAGCAGCTTAGCGGGAGGGACATACGAGCAGTACTTC	CASSLAGGTYEQYF
TRBJ2-2	11	.	.	TRBV6-5	TGTGCCAGCTCAGGGACCGGGGAGCTGTTTTTT	CASSGTGELFF
TRBJ1-2	14	TRBD1	.	TRBV29-1	TGCAGCGTTGATGGGCAGGGGGCAGGCTATGGCTACACCTTC	CSVDGQGAGYGYTF
TRBJ2-5	13	.	.	TRBV24-1	TGTGCCACCAGTGATTCAGAGGAAGAGACCCAGTACTTC	CATSDSEEETQYF
TRBJ2-3	16	.	.	TRBV12-5	TGTGCTAGTGGTTTGGTACGCACAGGAGTCACAGATACGCAGTATTTT	CASGLVRTGVTDTQYF
TRBJ1-5	15	.	.	TRBV4-1	TGCGCCAGCAGCCAAGATAAGCGTAGCAATCAGCCCCAGCATTTT	CASSQDKRSNQPQHF
TRBJ2-1	15	TRBD1	.	TRBV7-3	TGTGCCAGCAGCGAAACAGGGGGCGCTTACAATGAGCAGTTCTTC	CASSETGGAYNEQFF
TRBJ1-5	15	.	.	TRBV18	TGTGCCAGCTCACCACTACAGGCTAGCAATCAGCCCCAGCATTTT	CASSPLQASNQPQHF
TRBJ1-6	14	.	.	TRBV5-1	TGCGCCAGCTCCGAGACGGGTTATAATTCACCCCTCCACTTT	CASSETGYNSPLHF
TRBJ1-3	15	TRBD1	.	TRBV5-4	TGTGCCAGCAGCGGGGGGACAGCCCGGTTTGCCACCATATATTTT	CASSGGTARFATIYF
TRBJ2-4	15	TRBD2	.	TRBV28	TGTGCCAGCAGTCCACGCAGCGGGATGGGTAACATTCAGTACTTC	CASSPRSGMGNIQYF
TRBJ2-1	13	.	.	TRBV11-2	TGTGCCAGCTCCGGAGCTGACTACAATGAGCAGTTCTTC	CASSGADYNEQFF
TRBJ1-6	16	TRBD1	.	TRBV2	TGTGCCAGCATGGACAGGGGCCTCTCCTATAATTCACCCCTCCACTTT	CASMDRGLSYNSPLHF
TRBJ2-1	17	TRBD1	once	TRBV9	TGTGCCAGCAGCGTATTAGGGGGCCCGGGACACCCCAATGAGCAGTTCTTC	CASSVLGGPGHPNEQFF